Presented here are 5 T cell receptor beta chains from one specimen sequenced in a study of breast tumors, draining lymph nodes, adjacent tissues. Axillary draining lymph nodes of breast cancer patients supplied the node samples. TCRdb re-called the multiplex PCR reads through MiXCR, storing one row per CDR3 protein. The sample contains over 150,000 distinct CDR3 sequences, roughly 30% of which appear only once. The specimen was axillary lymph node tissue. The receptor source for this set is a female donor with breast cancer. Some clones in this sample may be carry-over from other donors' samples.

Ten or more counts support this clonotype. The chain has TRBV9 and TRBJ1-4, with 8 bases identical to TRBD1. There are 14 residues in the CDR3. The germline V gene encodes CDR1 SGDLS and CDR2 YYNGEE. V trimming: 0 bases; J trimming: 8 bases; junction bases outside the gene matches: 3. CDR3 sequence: CASSVGQGKEKLFF. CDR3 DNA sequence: TGTGCCAGCAGCGTAGGACAGGGGAAAGAAAAACTGTTTTTT.

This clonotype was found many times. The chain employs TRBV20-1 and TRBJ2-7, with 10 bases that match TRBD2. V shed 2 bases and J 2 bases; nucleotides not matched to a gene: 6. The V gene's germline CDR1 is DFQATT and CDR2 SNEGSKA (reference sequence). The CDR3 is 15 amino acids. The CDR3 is CSARRRTSGTYEQYF. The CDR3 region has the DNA TGCAGTGCTAGAAGGAGGACTAGCGGAACCTACGAGCAGTACTTC.

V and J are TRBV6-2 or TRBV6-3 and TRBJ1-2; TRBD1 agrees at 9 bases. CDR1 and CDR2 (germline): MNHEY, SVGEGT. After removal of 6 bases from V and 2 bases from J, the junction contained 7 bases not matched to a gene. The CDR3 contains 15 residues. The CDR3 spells CASRPDRGLNYGYTF. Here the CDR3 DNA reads TGTGCCAGCAGACCCGACAGGGGGTTAAACTATGGCTACACCTTC.

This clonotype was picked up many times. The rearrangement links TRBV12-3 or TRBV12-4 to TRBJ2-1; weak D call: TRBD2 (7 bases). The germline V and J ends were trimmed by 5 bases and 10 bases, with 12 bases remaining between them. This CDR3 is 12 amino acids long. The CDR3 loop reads CASSEGGEEQFF. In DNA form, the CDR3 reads TGTGCCAGCAGTGAGGGGGGGGAGGAGCAGTTCTTC.

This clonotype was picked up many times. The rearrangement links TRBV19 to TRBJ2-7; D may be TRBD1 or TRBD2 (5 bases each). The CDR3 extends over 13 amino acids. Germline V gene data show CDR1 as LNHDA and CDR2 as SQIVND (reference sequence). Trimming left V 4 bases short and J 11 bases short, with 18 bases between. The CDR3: CASSRDELSKEYF. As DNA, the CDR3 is TGTGCCAGTAGTAGGGACGAACTTTCGAAGGAGTACTTC.